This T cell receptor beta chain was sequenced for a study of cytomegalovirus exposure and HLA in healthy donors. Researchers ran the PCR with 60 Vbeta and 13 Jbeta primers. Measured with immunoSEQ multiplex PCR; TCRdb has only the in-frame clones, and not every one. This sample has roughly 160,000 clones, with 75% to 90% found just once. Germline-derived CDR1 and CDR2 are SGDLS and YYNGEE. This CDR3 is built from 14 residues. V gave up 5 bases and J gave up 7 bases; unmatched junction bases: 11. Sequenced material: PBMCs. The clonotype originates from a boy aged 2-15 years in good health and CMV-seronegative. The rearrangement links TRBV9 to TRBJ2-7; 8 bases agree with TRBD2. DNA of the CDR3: TGTGCCAGCAGTGGAAACCCGCCGGGGGGGGAGCAGTACTTC. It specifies CASSGNPPGGEQYF.